This TCR beta chain was recorded in a study of cytomegalovirus exposure and HLA in healthy donors. A multiplex PCR was run with 60 Vbeta primers and 13 Jbeta primers. TCRdb's copy holds only in-frame clones and misses some; the assay was immunoSEQ multiplex PCR. The data show 110,000 to 150,000 clones, with over 60% seen just once and 1.5% to 2% held by the top ten. Trimming cost V 3 bases and J 8 bases, with 7 bases left between them. Germline values: CDR1 ENHRY, CDR2 SYGVKD. The CDR3 contains 11 residues. Specimen: PBMCs. V gene TRBV10-3 combines with J gene TRBJ1-2; no definite D call. This receptor was taken from a woman younger than 45 in good health and CMV-seronegative. DNA for the CDR3: TGTGCCATCAGTGATAGGAGGGGCTACACCTTC. This sequence encodes CAISDRRGYTF.